The source of this T cell receptor (beta chain) is a study of CD8 T cells in ankylosing spondylitis (TCRdb year 2017). About the full investigation: The study set out to find disease-linked TCR variants by profiling T cell receptor beta repertoires in ankylosing spondylitis patients and healthy donors. In total, the full study cohort was made up of some 100 healthy donors and about two dozen ankylosing spondylitis patients. Peripheral blood samples were taken, and synovial fluid was additionally collected from ankylosing spondylitis patients. On the study overall, not on this receptor specifically: Some motif variants had previously been reported in the synovial fluid and blood of reactive arthritis patients, which suggests shared mechanisms of disease initiation. A TCR beta motif of several highly homologous amino acid variants appeared characteristic of blood from ankylosing spondylitis patients. According to the report, matched synovial fluid samples from ankylosing spondylitis patients were significantly enriched for the disease-linked clones. A CD8+ phenotype was shown by the disease-linked clones, which were found at relatively low frequencies in peripheral blood.

A few counts support this clonotype. The clone's antigen remains unknown. Base qualities are not provided; no much larger clone lies one nucleotide away. Trimming at the junction amounts to 2 bases on V and 1 base on J, and the germline ends lie 8 bases apart. The CDR3 runs 15 amino acids, cysteine and phenylalanine included. The read is trimmed to its CDR3 DNA, 45 bases read in frame from base 1. Based on the germline V gene, the CDR1 and CDR2 sequences are MDHEN and SYDVKM. TCRdb lists the instrument as Illumina HiSeq 2500. TCR beta libraries were prepared by quantitative 5'-RACE with molecular barcodes. As for the original processing: Disease-linked TCR variants were identified with a new computational method built on a probabilistic model of VDJ rearrangement. TCRdb reran the public reads through fastp at Q25 and MiXCR, keeping productive beta chains. Records with the same CDR3 protein are collapsed into one entry carrying the most frequent genes and DNA. The V and J calls shown here were made by TCRdb, not taken from the authors' results. The sample table lists roughly 700,000 distinct CDR3 sequences, about 20% of them with a count of one. About 20% of the sample goes to the ten largest clones.

Sequencing used blood, either unsorted or a sorted T cell fraction (not recorded which). This TCR was sampled from a male donor with ankylosing spondylitis. The chain employs TRBV28 and TRBJ2-2; the D gene identity is not certain. The CDR3 protein is CASSLAALNTGELFF. The DNA sequence follows: TGTGCCAGCAGTTTAGCGGCCCTGAACACCGGGGAGCTGTTTTTT.